These 27 T cell receptor beta chains originate from one sample sequenced in a study of blood T cell repertoires in COVID-19. Profiling relied on immunoSEQ multiplex PCR, and the TCRdb table lists in-frame clones only, not all of them. The data show 200,000 to 300,000 clones, 87% seen once. The sequenced material came from peripheral blood. All receptors come from a man between 60 and 75 years old who had recovered from COVID-19.

The CDR3: CASSGQGMGLETQYF. DNA for the CDR3: TGCGCCAGCAGTGGACAGGGCATGGGATTAGAGACCCAGTACTTC. The rearrangement joins TRBV10-1 to TRBJ2-5, with 7 positions matching TRBD1. Trimming at V came to 4 bases and at J to 4 bases, leaving 9 bases not matched to a gene. Germline V gene data show CDR1 as WNHNN and CDR2 as SYGVQD (reference sequence). The CDR3 is 15 residues long.

The chain couples TRBV6-5 to TRBJ2-7; D is undetermined. Germline V gene sequence: CDR1 MNHEY, CDR2 SVGAGI. Trimming took off 6 bases at V and 2 bases at J, with 8 bases between the two ends. The CDR3 is 12 residues long. This CDR3 reads CASSRIPYEQYV. Written as DNA, the CDR3 is TGTGCCAGCAGCCGTATTCCCTACGAGCAGTACGTC.

About this clone: The sample carries other DNA sequences with the same CDR3. V gene TRBV18 combines with J gene TRBJ2-1; tentatively, D is TRBD1 (5 bases). CDR1 KGHSH and CDR2 LQKENI come from the germline V gene. This CDR3 comprises 15 residues. V lost 3 bases, J lost 5 bases, and 14 bases lay in between. In DNA, the CDR3 is TGTGCCAGCTCACCGCCCGGACAAGCAAACAATGAGCAGTTCTTC. Its translation: CASSPPGQANNEQFF.

The rearrangement links TRBV5-1 to TRBJ1-2; the D is unclear. Germline lookup yields CDR1 SGHRS and CDR2 YFSETQ. V lost 6 bases, J lost 2 bases, and 14 bases lay in between. CDR3 length: 14 residues. CDR3 loop: CASTGGQANYGYTF. The CDR3 nucleotides read TGCGCCAGCACCGGCGGGCAGGCAAACTATGGCTACACCTTC.

The genes are TRBV5-1 and TRBJ1-2; 9 nucleotides align to TRBD1. Germline CDR1 and CDR2: SGHRS and YFSETQ. The CDR3 is 14 residues long. Losses at the gene ends were 0 bases for V and 8 bases for J; bases not matched to a gene: 5. In DNA, the CDR3 is TGCGCCAGCAGCTTGGAGGGACAGGGAAACGGCTACACCTTC. Encoded protein: CASSLEGQGNGYTF. The full variable domain, in which reference TRBV5-1 and TRBJ1-2 provide the parts outside the CDR3, is KAGVTQTPRYLIKTRGQQVTLSCSPISGHRSVSWYQQTPGQGLQFLFEYFSETQRNKGNFPGRFSGRQFSNSRSEMNVSTLELGDSALYLCASSLEGQGNGYTFGSGTRLTVV.

The chain links TRBV6-5 to TRBJ2-1, with a possible D match to TRBD2 (5 bases). CDR3 length: 15 amino acids. V lost 0 bases, J lost 5 bases, and 11 bases lay in between. Germline values: CDR1 MNHEY, CDR2 SVGAGI. CDR3 coding DNA: TGTGCCAGCAGTTACTCTAGCGAGACAAACAATGAGCAGTTCTTC. Its protein is CASSYSSETNNEQFF.

CDR3: CASSNQGSSYNSPLHF. CDR3 bases: TGTGCCAGCAGCAACCAAGGGAGCTCCTATAATTCACCCCTCCACTTT. The gene calls are TRBV3-1 (or the pseudogene TRBV3-2) and TRBJ1-6; D call uncertain. V was pared by 5 bases and J by 0 bases, with 11 bases between. The CDR3 has 16 residues. CDR1 is LGHDT, CDR2 YNNKEL, per germline (reference sequence).

The chain uses TRBV10-2 and TRBJ2-1, with 7 bases aligning to TRBD1. The length of the CDR3 is 14 residues. Germline CDR1 and CDR2: WSHSY and SAAADI. V lost 6 bases and J lost 4; bases outside the gene matches: 6. The CDR3 loop is CASRGMTGYNEQFF. The CDR3 coding sequence is TGCGCCAGCAGGGGAATGACAGGGTACAATGAGCAGTTCTTC.

The chain combines TRBV7-8 with TRBJ2-2; D call uncertain. Germline CDR1 is SGHVS and CDR2 is FQNEAQ. CDR3 length equals 15 residues. V lost 2 bases, J lost 5 bases, and 12 bases lay in between. CDR3 bases: TGTGCCAGCAGCTTAACCCGACACGAAACCGGGGAGCTGTTTTTT. It specifies CASSLTRHETGELFF.

This chain connects TRBV27 to TRBJ1-1; 7 bases line up with TRBD1. V was pared by 3 bases and J by 5 bases, with 12 bases of the junction left unmatched. This CDR3 region has 16 residues. The germline gives CDR1 MNHEY, CDR2 SMNVEV (reference sequence). CDR3 residues: CASSFYSVTGRTEAFF. As DNA, the CDR3 is TGTGCCAGCAGTTTTTATTCGGTGACAGGGAGGACTGAAGCTTTCTTT.

V is TRBV27 and J is TRBJ2-2; 7 bases match TRBD2. The V and J ends lost 4 bases and 2 bases, in that order; junction bases with no gene match: 7. Looked up from germline, CDR1 is MNHEY and CDR2 is SMNVEV (reference sequence). The CDR3 consists of 16 residues. CDR3 DNA sequence: TGTGCCAGCAGTTCATCCGGGACTATAAACACCGGGGAGCTGTTTTTT. Encoded protein: CASSSSGTINTGELFF.

This clone was counted between two and nine times. V gene TRBV27 combines with J gene TRBJ2-5, with 9 bases matching TRBD1. The germline V gene encodes CDR1 MNHEY and CDR2 SMNVEV (reference sequence). The CDR3 sequence is 15 residues long. V was pared by 0 bases and J by 13 bases, with 12 bases of the junction left unmatched. CDR3 sequence reads: CASSLSGDRVTDRYF. DNA of the CDR3: TGTGCCAGCAGTTTATCGGGGGACAGGGTTACTGATAGGTACTTC.

Only one count was recorded for this clone. The rearrangement links TRBV5-4 to TRBJ2-1; 11 bases match TRBD2. The V gene end was trimmed by 4 bases and the J gene end by 5 bases; junction bases not matched to a gene: 11. The CDR3 has 17 residues. Germline V gives CDR1 SGHNT, CDR2 YYREEE (reference sequence). CDR3: CASSPLPGLADHNEQFF. Here the CDR3 DNA reads TGTGCCAGCAGCCCTTTACCGGGACTAGCGGACCACAATGAGCAGTTCTTC. Full variable domain (outside the CDR3, taken from reference TRBV5-4 and TRBJ2-1): ETGVTQSPTHLIKTRGQQVTLRCSSQSGHNTVSWYQQALGQGPQFIFQYYREEENGRGNFPPRFSGLQFPNYSSELNVNALELDDSALYLCASSPLPGLADHNEQFFGPGTRLTVL.

This clone appeared a single time. The chain couples TRBV6-1 to TRBJ2-3; 9 bases are shared with TRBD1. Germline trimming cut 4 bases from V and 0 bases from J; bases unmatched to any gene: 5. This CDR3 has 16 amino acids. CDR1 and CDR2 from the germline V gene are MNHNS and SASEGT. The CDR3 nucleotides read TGTGCCAGCAGTGTCTTCGGGACAGGGAGCACAGATACGCAGTATTTT. The encoded protein is CASSVFGTGSTDTQYF.

This chain links TRBV2 with TRBJ1-5; no clear D. This CDR3 comprises 15 residues. Trimming shortened V by 3 bases and J by 7 bases, and 16 bases separated the two germline ends. Germline values: CDR1 SNHLY, CDR2 FYNNEI. The CDR3 DNA sequence: TGTGCCAGCAGTGACCTAGCCGGGGTCTTACAGCCCCAGCATTTT. Its translation is CASSDLAGVLQPQHF.

The gene calls are TRBV5-6 and TRBJ2-3; D is uncertain. Trimming removed 1 base from V and 5 bases from J, with 11 bases in between. Per germline, CDR1 SGHDT and CDR2 YYEEEE. The CDR3 is 14 residues long. The CDR3 loop is CASSLWFRVDTQYF. In nucleotides, the CDR3 is TGTGCCAGCAGCTTGTGGTTCCGCGTAGATACGCAGTATTTT.

The V call is TRBV2, the J call TRBJ2-4; maybe TRBD1 (6 bases). Per germline, CDR1 SNHLY and CDR2 FYNNEI. The CDR3 has 13 residues. V shed 3 bases and J shed 12 bases, with 15 bases lying between them. The CDR3 spells CASSESFRTAQYF. As DNA, the CDR3 is TGTGCCAGCAGTGAGAGTTTCAGGACAGCTCAGTACTTC.

The table lists this clone with a count of one. The V and J genes are TRBV7-6 and TRBJ1-6, with 7 bases identical to TRBD1. Germline loops: CDR1 SGHVS, CDR2 FNYEAQ. The ends lost 3 bases at V and 5 bases at J; junction bases unmatched: 4. This CDR3 region has 15 residues. Here the CDR3 DNA reads TGTGCCAGCAGCTTCACCGGGACAGATAATTCACCCCTCCACTTT. Translating it yields CASSFTGTDNSPLHF.

The chain carries TRBV19 and TRBJ2-2, with TRBD1 matching over 9 bases. V gave up 3 bases and J gave up 4 bases; unmatched junction bases: 3. CDR3 size: 15 residues. Germline V gene data show CDR1 as LNHDA and CDR2 as SQIVND (reference sequence). The CDR3 DNA reads TGTGCCAGTAGTATTGACAGGGGGACCACCGGGGAGCTGTTTTTT. The encoded protein is CASSIDRGTTGELFF.

The chain employs TRBV6-1 and TRBJ2-1, with 10 positions matching TRBD2. Germline V gene sequence: CDR1 MNHNS, CDR2 SASEGT. The CDR3 contains 16 residues. Trimming at V came to 4 bases and at J to 5 bases, leaving 8 bases not matched to a gene. CDR3 region: CASSGVSGGRNNEQFF. DNA of the CDR3: TGTGCCAGCAGTGGGGTTAGCGGGGGGCGAAACAATGAGCAGTTCTTC.

This clone was observed a single time. V usage is TRBV6-1 and J usage is TRBJ2-1, with 7 bases that match TRBD1. The CDR3 consists of 15 residues. V lost 2 bases, J lost 5 bases, and 6 bases stayed unmatched. Germline CDR1 and CDR2: MNHNS and SASEGT. CDR3 loop: CASSEIRGPNNEQFF. CDR3 nucleotides: TGTGCCAGCAGTGAAATAAGGGGGCCCAACAATGAGCAGTTCTTC.

The genes are TRBV2 and TRBJ2-5; D not certain. CDR3 size: 13 residues. The V end was cut by 7 bases, the J end by 4 bases, with 13 bases between. Germline CDR1 and CDR2: SNHLY and FYNNEI. In DNA, the CDR3 is TGTGCCAGCACGGCCAGACGAGGAGAGACCCAGTACTTC. Its translation: CASTARRGETQYF. The whole variable domain, remainder taken from reference TRBV2 and TRBJ2-5, is EPEVTQTPSHQVTQMGQEVILRCVPISNHLYFYWYRQILGQKVEFLVSFYNNEISEKSEIFDDQFSVERPDGSNFTLKIRSTKLEDSAMYFCASTARRGETQYFGPGTRLLVL.

This clone was seen a single time. The genes are TRBV30 and TRBJ1-3; TRBD1 agrees at 7 bases. V dropped 0 bases and J dropped 7; count of bases not matched to a gene: 9. Germline CDR1 is GTSNPN and CDR2 is SVGIG (reference sequence). CDR3 length: 15 amino acids. The CDR3 DNA follows: TGTGCCTGGAGTGTAACAGGGGCAGCAGGTAACACCATATATTTT. This translates into CAWSVTGAAGNTIYF.

This clone was seen a single time. The chain recombines TRBV3-1 (or the pseudogene TRBV3-2) with TRBJ1-3, with D maybe TRBD1 (5 bases). Trimming cost V 3 bases and J 3 bases, with 12 bases left between them. There are 15 residues in the CDR3. Germline lookup yields CDR1 LGHDT and CDR2 YNNKEL (reference sequence). CDR3 loop: CASSHLAGHGNTIYF. CDR3 nucleotides: TGTGCCAGCAGCCACCTGGCAGGGCATGGAAACACCATATATTTT.

CDR3 DNA sequence: TGCGCCAGCAGCCCCAGGGGGCCGGAGAATACTGAAGCTTTCTTT. Its protein is CASSPRGPENTEAFF. The chain uses TRBV5-1 and TRBJ1-1, with TRBD1 identical over 8 bases. Losses at the gene ends were 4 bases for V and 5 bases for J; bases not matched to a gene: 10. From germline, CDR1 is SGHRS and CDR2 YFSETQ. The CDR3 is 15 residues long.

The CDR3 protein is CASSERFSLEPQHF. The DNA for the CDR3 is TGTGCCAGCAGTGAGAGGTTCTCCCTAGAGCCCCAGCATTTT. The chain joins TRBV2 to TRBJ1-5; no clear D gene. The CDR3 runs to 14 residues. Trimming took off 3 bases at V and 8 bases at J, with 14 bases between the two ends. Germline V gene lookup returns CDR1 SNHLY and CDR2 FYNNEI.

V usage is TRBV2 and J usage is TRBJ1-1; 7 nucleotides match TRBD1. The germline gives CDR1 SNHLY, CDR2 FYNNEI. Trimming removed 4 bases from V and 3 bases from J; junction bases left unmatched: 2. The CDR3 totals 13 residues. The CDR3 bases are TGTGCCAGCAGTGCCAGGGGGTACACTGAAGCTTTCTTT. Translating gives CASSARGYTEAFF.